This TCR beta chain is drawn from a study of Ad26.COV2.S vaccination and SARS-CoV-2 variants. Treatment in this sample: around 19 received Ad26.COV2.S at low or high dose, single or two shots; 5 received placebo; per-sample allocation not given. Vaccine and placebo recipients were sampled on day 63 after the first injection. The CDR3 covers 13 residues. Germline loops: CDR1 MNHEY, CDR2 SVGEGT. Trimming took 5 bases from V and 16 from J, leaving 21 bases between them. Some clones are missing from TCRdb's copy, which holds only in-frame ones; the method was immunoSEQ multiplex PCR. This table has about 500,000 clones, 80% to 90% appearing once.

This sequence joins TRBV6-2 or TRBV6-3 and TRBJ2-1; a possible D gene is TRBD1 (6 bases). Sequenced here: peripheral blood, sampled in a trial of Ad26.COV2.S vaccine versus placebo. The TCR comes from a person aged 18-60 years who received the Ad26.COV2.S COVID-19 vaccine or a placebo. The CDR3: CASSGTIYGQSFF. The CDR3 region has the DNA TGTGCCAGCAGTGGGACAATATATGGACAGAGCTTCTTC.